The next 18 T cell receptor beta chains were all read from a single sample in a study of blood T cells in healthy people across ages. Sample-barcoded 5' priming and a J-beta primer mix drove a second PCR of about 6 to 11 cycles. TCRdb re-called the 5' RACE reads with MiXCR, one entry per CDR3 protein. The repertoire holds around 2 million distinct CDR3 sequences, with 35% to 50% as singletons. Sequencing was performed on blood. All receptors come from a human donor in good health.

Only a few counts were recorded for this clonotype. The rearrangement links TRBV7-6 to TRBJ1-4; D not resolved. Germline CDR1 is SGHVS and CDR2 is FNYEAQ. The CDR3 extends over 16 amino acids. V was clipped by 0 bases and J by 0 bases, with 8 bases between them. The CDR3 region has the DNA TGTGCCAGCAGCTTAGCAGGGCTTGCAACTAATGAAAAACTGTTTTTT. Its translation: CASSLAGLATNEKLFF.

This clonotype was counted a few times. The DNA for the CDR3 is TGTGCCAGCAGTGCCGGGGCGGGTCAGGGCTATGGCTACACCTTC. Residues: CASSAGAGQGYGYTF. The J gene is TRBJ1-2, the V gene TRBV25-1, with D possibly TRBD1 on 5 matching bases. Germline V gene lookup returns CDR1 MGHDK and CDR2 SYGVNS. Trimming stripped 4 bases from V and 4 bases from J, with 16 bases between. This CDR3 is 15 amino acids long.

The V call is TRBV7-8, the J call TRBJ2-4, with D tentatively TRBD1 (7 bases). V was pared by 0 bases and J by 7 bases, with 13 bases between. Per the germline V gene, CDR1 is SGHVS and CDR2 is FQNEAQ. This CDR3 is built from 15 residues. CDR3: CASSLARDRRNIQYF. In DNA form, the CDR3 reads TGTGCCAGCAGCTTAGCGCGGGACAGACGGAACATTCAGTACTTC.

Remarks on this clonotype: Its ends do not fully match the called genes, so a read error is possible. The J gene is TRBJ2-3, the V gene TRBV18; 7 bases map to TRBD2. CDR1 is KGHSH, CDR2 LQKENI, per germline. This CDR3 comprises 14 residues. CDR3 bases: TGCGCCAGCTCACCGGACGGGGGGAAAGATACGCAGTATTTT. It yields the protein CASSPDGGKDTQYF.

The V call is TRBV20-1, the J call TRBJ1-4; D is undetermined. This CDR3 comprises 15 residues. Germline CDR1 and CDR2: DFQATT and SNEGSKA (reference sequence). Trimming removed 3 bases from V and 6 bases from J, with 17 bases in between. The CDR3 DNA reads as TGCAGTGCTAGTGTTCCGGCTCGACTCTATGAAAAACTGTTTTTT. Translating it yields CSASVPARLYEKLFF.

The table lists this clonotype with a few counts. The chain combines TRBV4-3 with TRBJ1-5; D remains unclear. The V end lost 0 bases, the J end lost 6 bases, and 9 bases lay between the germline ends. This CDR3 is 14 amino acids long. Per the germline V gene, CDR1 is LGHNA and CDR2 is YSLEER. The CDR3 sequence: CASSQEVIGQPQHF. CDR3 DNA: TGCGCCAGCAGCCAAGAGGTGATCGGTCAGCCCCAGCATTTT.

The chain uses TRBV20-1 and TRBJ1-6; 9 nucleotides match TRBD1. The CDR3 is 15 residues long. V gave up 4 bases and J gave up 7 bases; unmatched junction bases: 8. Germline V gene data show CDR1 as DFQATT and CDR2 as SNEGSKA (reference sequence). The CDR3 DNA is TGCAGTGCTACGATAACCGGGACAGGGAATTCACCCCTCCACTTT. It translates to CSATITGTGNSPLHF.

The rearrangement uses TRBV29-1 and TRBJ2-7; D is perhaps TRBD2 (5 bases). The J call is doubtful: the DNA matches TRBJ2-5 better. CDR1 is SQVTM, CDR2 ANQGSEA, per germline. The CDR3 is made up of 13 amino acids. The DNA for the CDR3 is TGCAGCGTTGAAAGGAGGCGGTTGGAGACCCAGTACTTC. Protein sequence: CSVERRRLETQYF.

This clonotype was counted a few times. This chain connects TRBV4-3 to TRBJ2-1; unclear D gene. The length of the CDR3 is 15 residues. V shed 8 bases and J shed 0 bases, with 14 bases lying between them. Germline V gene data show CDR1 as LGHNA and CDR2 as YSLEER. CDR3 loop: CASSESYNSYNEQFF. The CDR3 nucleotides are TGCGCCAGCTCGGAAAGCTACAACTCCTACAATGAGCAGTTCTTC.

The chain recombines TRBV7-2 with TRBJ2-5; D is perhaps TRBD1 (8 bases). Trimming took 5 bases from V and 2 from J, leaving 15 bases between them. The CDR3 is 15 amino acids. Germline V CDR1 and CDR2: SGHTA, FQGNSA. Written as DNA, the CDR3 is TGTGCCAGCAGCAAAGACAGGGGACTACAAGAGACCCAGTACTTC. Translating gives CASSKDRGLQETQYF.

The chain is built from TRBV7-2 and TRBJ2-7, with 7 nucleotides matching TRBD1. CDR3 length: 20 residues. Germline V gives CDR1 SGHTA, CDR2 FQGNSA. J was trimmed by 12 bases and V by 5 bases; bases with no gene match: 34. CDR3 in amino acids: CASSHGHDGDSIWTRRFGYF. CDR3 in DNA: TGTGCCAGCAGCCACGGGCACGATGGGGACAGCATATGGACCAGGAGATTTGGGTACTTC. Filled out from reference TRBV7-2 and TRBJ2-7, the complete variable domain reads GAGVSQSPSNKVTEKGKDVELRCDPISGHTALYWYRQSLGQGLEFLIYFQGNSAPDKSGLPSDRFSAERTGGSVSTLTIQRTQQEDSAVYLCASSHGHDGDSIWTRRFGYFGPGTRLTVT.

This clonotype was counted only a few times. This chain connects TRBV10-3 to TRBJ2-7; possibly TRBD1 for D (5 bases). The CDR3 runs to 12 residues. Trimming left V 7 bases short and J 5 bases short, with 12 bases between. Germline values: CDR1 ENHRY, CDR2 SYGVKD. The CDR3, as DNA: TGTGCCATCATGGGGCTCAAAGACGAGCAGTACTTC. As protein: CAIMGLKDEQYF.

Worth noting for this clonotype: A junction end diverges from the germline sequence, so it may reflect a read error. The CDR3 reads CNASRRQGAVTEAFF. CDR3 sequence (DNA): TGCAATGCTTCCCGCAGACAGGGGGCGGTCACTGAAGCTTTCTTT. V and J are TRBV20-1 and TRBJ1-1; 10 nucleotides line up with TRBD1. Germline V gene lookup returns CDR1 DFQATT and CDR2 SNEGSKA (reference sequence). This CDR3 comprises 15 residues.

CDR3 DNA sequence: TGTGCCAGCAGTTACTCGACAGGACAAGAGTACTTC. It specifies CASSYSTGQEYF. The chain uses TRBV6-2 or TRBV6-3 and TRBJ2-4; maybe TRBD1 (6 bases). Deletions cut 0 bases from V and 14 bases from J, with 11 bases between. CDR3 size: 12 residues. Germline V gene sequence: CDR1 MNHEY, CDR2 SVGEGT.

This clonotype was seen more than once but under ten times. The chain employs TRBV6-5 and TRBJ2-7; 7 nucleotides line up with TRBD1. V was clipped by 0 bases and J by 3 bases; unmatched bases: 2. Germline V gene lookup returns CDR1 MNHEY and CDR2 SVGAGI. CDR3 length: 14 amino acids. Here the CDR3 DNA reads TGTGCCAGCAGTTACTCGGGACAGTTCTACGAGCAGTACTTC. It encodes CASSYSGQFYEQYF.

This chain joins TRBV7-6 and TRBJ1-2, with 9 nucleotides matching TRBD1. The CDR3 is 15 amino acids. Germline-derived CDR1 and CDR2 are SGHVS and FNYEAQ. After removal of 1 base from V and 8 bases from J, the junction contained 8 bases not matched to a gene. The CDR3 reads CASSLGGQGTGGYTF. Written as DNA, the CDR3 is TGTGCCAGCAGCTTAGGGGGACAGGGAACCGGAGGCTACACCTTC. Together with reference TRBV7-6 and TRBJ1-2, the CDR3 gives the full variable domain: GAGVSQSPRYKVTKRGQDVALRCDPISGHVSLYWYRQALGQGPEFLTYFNYEAQQDKSGLPNDRFSAERPEGSISTLTIQRTEQRDSAMYRCASSLGGQGTGGYTFGSGTRLTVV.

This clonotype came up a few times. The CDR3 sequence: CASRTTYAGVYEQYF. For the CDR3, the DNA is TGTGCCAGCAGAACGACCTACGCGGGGGTCTACGAGCAGTACTTC. The chain carries TRBV6-5 and TRBJ2-7, with 7 positions matching TRBD2. Germline CDR1 and CDR2: MNHEY and SVGAGI. The ends lost 6 bases at V and 3 bases at J; junction bases unmatched: 11. The CDR3 is made up of 15 amino acids.

This sequence joins TRBV5-1 and TRBJ2-5; D remains ambiguous. The J call may be incorrect, as the DNA end agrees better with TRBJ2-7. Germline V lookup: CDR1 SGHRS, CDR2 YFSETQ. The CDR3 contains 14 residues. The CDR3 DNA follows: TGCGCCAGCAGCTTGTCAACGGCCTTGGGCGAGCAGTACTTC. Its protein product is CASSLSTALGEQYF.